This T cell receptor (beta chain) was obtained from a study of T cell responses to AZD1222 COVID-19 vaccine. Study-level points and caveats: Clonal diversity was possibly underestimated, and white British individuals and females predominated among donors. Repertoires were sampled only after the peak T cell response. Spike-specific TCR breadth rose after two AZD1222 doses, and depth rose as well. Across the whole spike, CD4 TCRs peaked at regions 160-218 and 743-854.

The ends were cut back, 5 bases at V and 5 bases at J, with 9 bases in the middle. The germline V gene has CDR1 SQVTM and CDR2 ANQGSEA. The CDR3 spans 11 residues. Concerning this clone: The target antigen is unknown.

This table comes from immunoSEQ multiplex PCR, and its TCRdb copy is limited to in-frame clones, with some not included. The profile shows about 130,000 clones, about 88% of them singletons. The sample in question was peripheral blood, obtained on day 0 of MenACWY control vaccination. V gene TRBV29-1 combines with J gene TRBJ1-2; TRBD1 might be the D (5 bases). The receptor's source is an adult in good health. The chain's CDR3 is CSVKGRYGYTF. The DNA of the CDR3 is TGCAGCGTTAAGGGGCGGTATGGCTACACCTTC.